This T cell receptor (beta chain) comes out of a study of shared clonotypes between healthy human individuals. This CDR3 is 16 amino acids long. With 3 bases clipped from V and 3 bases from J, the junction kept 10 bases outside the gene matches. Germline V gene lookup returns CDR1 SQVTM and CDR2 ANQGSEA. Study-wide findings and caveats: Naive subsets tended to show greater estimated richness than memory subsets.

Method: immunoSEQ multiplex PCR; TCRdb's copy keeps in-frame clones and lacks some. Here the sample spans approximately 600,000 clones, 90% to 95% being singletons. Comment on this clone: No antigen is known for it.

Naive CD8 cells lacked CD45RO, underwent positive selection for CCR7 and left out terminally differentiated effector memory CD45RA+ cells. The sequenced sample consisted of naive CD8+ T cells sorted from blood. This clonotype was sampled from a woman aged 25 to 39 in good health. This rearrangement joins TRBV29-1 to TRBJ2-1; the match to TRBD2 covers 8 bases. The CDR3 loop reads CSVDWSSGTYYNEQFF. Written as DNA, the CDR3 is TGCAGCGTTGATTGGAGTAGCGGGACCTACTACAATGAGCAGTTCTTC.